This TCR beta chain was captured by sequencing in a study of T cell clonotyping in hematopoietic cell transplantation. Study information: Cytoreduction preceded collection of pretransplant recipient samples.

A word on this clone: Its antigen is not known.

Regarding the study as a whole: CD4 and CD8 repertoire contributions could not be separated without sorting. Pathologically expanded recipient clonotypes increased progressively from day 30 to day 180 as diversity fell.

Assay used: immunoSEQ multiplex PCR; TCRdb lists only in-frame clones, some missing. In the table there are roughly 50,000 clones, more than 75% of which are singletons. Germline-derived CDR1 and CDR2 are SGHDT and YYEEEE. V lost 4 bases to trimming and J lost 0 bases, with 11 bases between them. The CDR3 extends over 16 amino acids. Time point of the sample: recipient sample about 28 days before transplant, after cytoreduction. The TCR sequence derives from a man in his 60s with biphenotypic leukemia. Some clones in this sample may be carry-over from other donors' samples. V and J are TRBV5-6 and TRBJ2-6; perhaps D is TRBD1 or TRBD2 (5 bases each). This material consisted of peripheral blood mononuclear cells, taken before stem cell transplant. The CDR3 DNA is TGTGCCAGCAGCCTGCCTGGGGGCTCTGGGGCCAACGTCCTGACTTTC. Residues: CASSLPGGSGANVLTF.